Listed here are 8 T cell receptor beta chains from one sample, sequenced in a study of T-cell reconstitution after alpha-beta-depleted transplantation in children. This sample's TCRbeta library carried unique molecular identifier barcodes. One entry per CDR3 protein results from TCRdb running MiXCR on the PCR reads. The table has roughly 200,000 distinct CDR3 sequences, about a tenth seen once; the top ten hold roughly 27%. The sequencing here drew on PBMCs, taken before TCRalphabeta/CD19-depleted stem cell transplant. All receptors derive from a child under three years old with acute myeloid leukemia, due to receive a stem cell transplant.

This clonotype was seen at least ten times. The J gene is TRBJ2-3, the V gene TRBV12-3 or TRBV12-4; TRBD2 matches at 15 bases. Trimming at V came to 5 bases and at J to 3 bases, leaving 12 bases not matched to a gene. CDR3 length: 19 residues. The CDR3 DNA sequence: TGTGCCAGCAGTCCATCAGGACTAGCGGGGGGGCCTGGTACAGATACGCAGTATTTT. It specifies CASSPSGLAGGPGTDTQYF.

The rearrangement links TRBV28 to TRBJ2-7, with D perhaps TRBD2 (5 bases). Trimming pared 1 base from V and 3 bases from J, leaving 10 bases between. This CDR3 has 14 amino acids. Germline V gives CDR1 MDHEN, CDR2 SYDVKM. The CDR3 nucleotides are TGTGCCAGCAGTTTATCCCAGAGGGTCTACGAGCAGTACTTC. Residues: CASSLSQRVYEQYF. The full variable domain, in which reference TRBV28 and TRBJ2-7 provide the parts outside the CDR3, is DVKVTQSSRYLVKRTGEKVFLECVQDMDHENMFWYRQDPGLGLRLIYFSYDVKMKEKGDIPEGYSVSREKKERFSLILESASTNQTSMYLCASSLSQRVYEQYFGPGTRLTVT.

The table lists this clonotype with many counts. The J gene is TRBJ1-3, the V gene TRBV5-1; the match to TRBD1 covers 7 bases. J gave up 2 bases and V 4 bases, and 0 bases lay outside the gene matches. The CDR3 has 13 residues. Germline CDR1 is SGHRS and CDR2 is YFSETQ. CDR3 nucleotides: TGCGCCAGCAGCCAGGGGGCTGGAAACACCATATATTTT. Translating it yields CASSQGAGNTIYF.

This clonotype was observed many times. J is TRBJ2-6 and V is TRBV6-1; 12 bases line up with TRBD1. V gave up 2 bases and J gave up 1 base; unmatched junction bases: 6. CDR1 is MNHNS and CDR2 is SASEGT in the germline V gene. This CDR3 has 19 amino acids. The CDR3 DNA reads as TGTGCCAGCAGTGAAATACCGGGACAGGGGGCGTCTGGGGCCAACGTCCTGACTTTC. It codes for CASSEIPGQGASGANVLTF.

This clonotype has just a few counts. The rearrangement joins TRBV19 to TRBJ2-5; TRBD2 is a possible D gene (6 bases). V was pared by 10 bases and J by 9 bases, with 18 bases between. Per the germline V gene, CDR1 is LNHDA and CDR2 is SQIVND (reference sequence). There are 12 residues in the CDR3. CDR3 sequence reads: CATKTRKSAQYF. DNA of the CDR3: TGTGCCACAAAGACTAGGAAATCGGCCCAGTACTTC.

The chain employs TRBV20-1 and TRBJ2-7, with 7 bases lining up with TRBD2. Germline V lookup: CDR1 DFQATT, CDR2 SNEGSKA (reference sequence). J lost 0 bases, V lost 1 base, and 6 bases had no gene match. CDR3 size: 15 residues. CDR3 DNA: TGCAGTGCTAGAGGCGTGGGGGAGGGCTCCTACGAGCAGTACTTC. As protein: CSARGVGEGSYEQYF.

This clonotype was seen many times. This chain connects TRBV20-1 to TRBJ1-6; weak D call: TRBD1 (6 bases). This CDR3 contains 15 residues. The germline CDR1 and CDR2 sequences are DFQATT and SNEGSKA (reference sequence). The ends were cut back, 5 bases at V and 5 bases at J, with 16 bases in the middle. CDR3 nucleotides: TGCAGTGCTCCGCAGGGGATCGGCCATAATTCACCCCTCCACTTT. This translates into CSAPQGIGHNSPLHF.

This clonotype was found many times. The rearrangement links TRBV5-6 to TRBJ1-2; D gene uncertain. Germline V lookup: CDR1 SGHDT, CDR2 YYEEEE. CDR3 length: 15 residues. Trimming shortened V by 2 bases and J by 1 base, and 12 bases separated the two germline ends. CDR3: CASSFSPTVNYGYTF. The CDR3 nucleotides read TGTGCCAGCAGCTTTAGTCCTACAGTTAACTATGGCTACACCTTC.